These 19 T cell receptor beta chains were sequenced from one sample in a study of cytomegalovirus exposure and HLA in healthy donors. The PCR used 60 Vbeta and 13 Jbeta primers. Assay used: immunoSEQ multiplex PCR; TCRdb lists only in-frame clones, some missing. The sample has some 200,000 clones, 75% to 90% seen once. The sequencing sample was made of PBMCs. Source of these receptors: a man aged 40-50 years in good health and CMV-seropositive.

The gene calls are TRBV28 and TRBJ1-2; D is uncertain. Germline V gene data show CDR1 as MDHEN and CDR2 as SYDVKM. This CDR3 contains 13 residues. Deletions cut 4 bases from V and 5 bases from J, with 11 bases between. The CDR3 loop reads CASSSYRTYGYTF. The CDR3 nucleotides are TGTGCCAGCAGTTCCTATAGAACTTATGGCTACACCTTC.

The chain employs TRBV28 and TRBJ1-4, with 7 bases matching TRBD1. The CDR3 runs 14 residues. Germline V gene lookup returns CDR1 MDHEN and CDR2 SYDVKM. J gave up 4 bases and V 5 bases, and 4 bases lay outside the gene matches. The CDR3, as DNA: TGTGCCAGCAGTCCAGGGGACAGTAATGAAAAACTGTTTTTT. Encoded protein: CASSPGDSNEKLFF.

This clone was recorded once. The DNA of the CDR3 is TGTGCCAGCAGCTTCCAGGCCGGGACAGGGGATGGCTACACCTTC. Amino acid sequence: CASSFQAGTGDGYTF. The chain is built from TRBV9 and TRBJ1-2; 10 bases are a match to TRBD1. J was trimmed by 6 bases and V by 4 bases; bases with no gene match: 9. The CDR3 is made up of 15 amino acids. Germline assignment: CDR1 SGDLS and CDR2 YYNGEE.

The V call is TRBV5-6, the J call TRBJ2-2; TRBD2 aligns across 11 bases. The J segment lost 0 bases and the V segment lost 1 base, leaving 8 bases of the junction unmatched. The CDR3 contains 19 residues. Germline CDR1 reads SGHDT; CDR2 reads YYEEEE. The chain's CDR3 is CASSLRASGGLANTGELFF. CDR3 in DNA: TGTGCCAGCAGCTTGAGGGCTAGCGGGGGGCTTGCGAACACCGGGGAGCTGTTTTTT.

The V gene is TRBV5-6, the J gene TRBJ1-6; 8 bases match TRBD1. V gave up 1 base and J gave up 6 bases; unmatched junction bases: 6. Germline lookup yields CDR1 SGHDT and CDR2 YYEEEE. The CDR3 is made up of 16 amino acids. The chain's CDR3 is CASSLRTGFRNSPLHF. DNA for the CDR3: TGTGCCAGCAGCTTGCGGACAGGGTTCCGTAATTCACCCCTCCACTTT.

The V and J genes are TRBV30 and TRBJ1-1; D ambiguous. The germline CDR1 and CDR2 sequences are GTSNPN and SVGIG (reference sequence). V lost 0 bases, J lost 3 bases, and 8 bases lay in between. This CDR3 is built from 13 residues. As DNA, the CDR3 is TGTGCCTGGAGTGTATTACATGACACTGAAGCTTTCTTT. This translates into CAWSVLHDTEAFF.

This clone was recorded a few times. The genes are TRBV7-8 and TRBJ1-2, with 8 bases identical to TRBD1. Germline CDR1 is SGHVS and CDR2 is FQNEAQ. The CDR3 length is 16 residues. Trimming at V came to 3 bases and at J to 2 bases, leaving 8 bases not matched to a gene. The CDR3 protein is CASSLYRTGSNYGYTF. The CDR3, as DNA: TGTGCCAGCAGCTTGTATCGGACAGGGTCCAACTATGGCTACACCTTC.

The chain employs TRBV7-9 and TRBJ1-1; 7 bases line up with TRBD1. After removal of 5 bases from V and 3 bases from J, the junction contained 6 bases not matched to a gene. CDR1 is SEHNR and CDR2 is FQNEAQ in the germline V gene (reference sequence). There are 14 residues in the CDR3. The CDR3 sequence: CASSQTGSHTEAFF. The CDR3 region has the DNA TGTGCCAGCAGCCAGACAGGGTCGCACACTGAAGCTTTCTTT.

This sequence joins TRBV5-8 and TRBJ2-1; a weak D match, TRBD1 (6 bases). Trimming pared 5 bases from V and 10 bases from J, leaving 16 bases between. CDR3 length equals 13 residues. Germline CDR1 SGHTS, CDR2 YDEGEE. CDR3 DNA: TGTGCCAGCAGATCCTCCGGAACAGGGGAGCAGTTCTTC. This sequence encodes CASRSSGTGEQFF.

The chain has TRBV5-1 and TRBJ2-1, with D possibly matching TRBD2 (6 bases). The CDR3 length is 14 residues. Looked up from germline, CDR1 is SGHRS and CDR2 is YFSETQ. Trimming stripped 4 bases from V and 5 bases from J, with 13 bases between. In DNA form, the CDR3 reads TGCGCCAGCAGCCCTATCGGCGGGGACAATGAGCAGTTCTTC. Translating it yields CASSPIGGDNEQFF. Drawing the rest from reference TRBV5-1 and TRBJ2-1, the complete variable domain is KAGVTQTPRYLIKTRGQQVTLSCSPISGHRSVSWYQQTPGQGLQFLFEYFSETQRNKGNFPGRFSGRQFSNSRSEMNVSTLELGDSALYLCASSPIGGDNEQFFGPGTRLTVL.

The CDR3 loop is CASNLAGGREQYF. CDR3 nucleotides: TGTGCCAGCAATCTAGCGGGGGGGCGAGAGCAGTACTTC. This chain connects TRBV6-5 to TRBJ2-5; 12 bases are a match to TRBD2. V shed 7 bases and J 11 bases; nucleotides not matched to a gene: 8. There are 13 residues in the CDR3. Looked up from germline, CDR1 is MNHEY and CDR2 is SVGAGI.

The V gene is TRBV5-4, the J gene TRBJ1-2; D ambiguous. This CDR3 has 16 residues. CDR1 is SGHNT and CDR2 is YYREEE in the germline V gene (reference sequence). Trimming removed 4 bases from V and 6 bases from J, with 22 bases in between. CDR3 loop: CASSPCCGQLLHGYTF. The CDR3 DNA reads TGTGCCAGCAGCCCCTGCTGCGGCCAACTACTCCATGGCTACACCTTC.

This clone was picked up one time. The chain combines TRBV21-1 with TRBJ1-5; whether TRBD1, the table's D call, matches the DNA was not checked. TRBV21-1 is designated a pseudogene. The CDR3 is 12 residues long. The CDR3 coding sequence is TGTGCCAGAGGACAGGGATGTCAGCCCCAGCATTTT. As protein: CARGQGCQPQHF.

This chain links TRBV11-3 with TRBJ2-7; 9 nucleotides line up with TRBD2. The trim removed 3 bases at V and 2 bases at J, leaving 5 bases unmatched. Germline loops: CDR1 SGHNT, CDR2 YENEEA. This CDR3 is 15 amino acids long. CDR3 sequence (DNA): TGTGCCAGCAGCTTTGGGCTAGCGGGGACCTACGAGCAGTACTTC. Translation gives CASSFGLAGTYEQYF.

The chain links TRBV29-1 to TRBJ2-7; 9 nucleotides line up with TRBD2. With 8 bases clipped from V and 4 bases from J, the junction kept 6 bases outside the gene matches. Germline CDR1 SQVTM, CDR2 ANQGSEA. This CDR3 contains 12 residues. The CDR3 nucleotides read TGCAGCATTGGGCTAGCGGGGTACGAGCAGTACTTC. Residues: CSIGLAGYEQYF.

The chain has TRBV19 and TRBJ1-1, with D uncertain. Looked up from germline, CDR1 is LNHDA and CDR2 is SQIVND (reference sequence). The CDR3 contains 14 residues. V lost 1 base and J lost 3, with 9 bases in between. CDR3 nucleotides: TGTGCCAGTAGTATAGTCGACACCGACACTGAAGCTTTCTTT. This translates into CASSIVDTDTEAFF.

The J gene is TRBJ1-1, the V gene TRBV19, with 8 bases lining up with TRBD1. J lost 2 bases, V lost 5 bases, and 7 bases had no gene match. This CDR3 is built from 15 residues. Germline V gene data show CDR1 as LNHDA and CDR2 as SQIVND (reference sequence). CDR3 residues: CASSARTGRNTEAFF. The CDR3 nucleotides are TGTGCCAGTAGTGCGCGGACAGGGAGAAACACTGAAGCTTTCTTT.

This chain joins TRBV29-1 and TRBJ1-3; D not certain. CDR1 and CDR2 (germline): SQVTM, ANQGSEA. This CDR3 has 14 amino acids. Trimming removed 4 bases from V and 0 bases from J, with 10 bases in between. CDR3 residues: CSVVIPISGNTIYF. DNA for the CDR3: TGCAGCGTTGTTATCCCTATCTCTGGAAACACCATATATTTT.

Turning to this clone: This CDR3 is also generated by other DNA sequences in the sample. The chain's CDR3 is CASSVGGGGTDTQYF. CDR3 nucleotides: TGTGCCAGCAGCGTAGGAGGGGGGGGCACAGATACGCAGTATTTT. The chain recombines TRBV9 with TRBJ2-3, with a possible D match to TRBD2 (7 bases). V was clipped by 0 bases and J by 1 base, with 9 bases between them. CDR1 and CDR2 from the germline V gene are SGDLS and YYNGEE. This CDR3 spans 15 amino acids.